This T cell receptor beta chain stems from a study of Graves' ophthalmopathy and Graves' hyperthyroidism. CDR3 length: 16 amino acids. With 4 bases clipped from V and 9 bases from J, the junction kept 20 bases outside the gene matches. Germline V gene lookup returns CDR1 DFQATT and CDR2 SNEGSKA (reference sequence). Beta-chain TCR CDR3 regions were amplified from RNA transcripts. RT-PCR with HTBI primers came first, then second-round multiplex PCR. TCRdb re-analysed the multiplex PCR reads in MiXCR, keeping a single row per CDR3 protein. This table has some 1.1 million distinct CDR3 sequences, less than 45% appearing once.

This chain joins TRBV20-1 and TRBJ1-2, with 7 bases that match TRBD1. The material sequenced was peripheral blood or thyroid tissue (not recorded which). The sequence was obtained from an adult man with Graves' hyperthyroidism. CDR3: CSAKRGRTSGSRSYTF. The CDR3 DNA is TGCAGTGCTAAGAGGGGGCGAACTAGCGGGAGTCGGAGCTACACCTTC.